This T cell receptor (beta chain) is from a study of blood T cell repertoires in COVID-19. This table comes from immunoSEQ multiplex PCR, and its TCRdb copy is limited to in-frame clones, with some not included. This sample has about 18,000 clones, with 75% to 90% found just once. The CDR3 has 16 residues. Germline assignment: CDR1 SGHTS and CDR2 YDEGEE. J gave up 4 bases and V 4 bases, and 6 bases lay outside the gene matches. Sample: peripheral blood. This receptor was obtained from a man aged 55 to 70 with active COVID-19. The chain has TRBV5-8 and TRBJ2-2, with 11 bases lining up with TRBD2. The CDR3 loop reads CASSKGTSGPTGELFF. The CDR3, as DNA: TGTGCCAGCAGCAAAGGGACTAGCGGACCCACCGGGGAGCTGTTTTTT.